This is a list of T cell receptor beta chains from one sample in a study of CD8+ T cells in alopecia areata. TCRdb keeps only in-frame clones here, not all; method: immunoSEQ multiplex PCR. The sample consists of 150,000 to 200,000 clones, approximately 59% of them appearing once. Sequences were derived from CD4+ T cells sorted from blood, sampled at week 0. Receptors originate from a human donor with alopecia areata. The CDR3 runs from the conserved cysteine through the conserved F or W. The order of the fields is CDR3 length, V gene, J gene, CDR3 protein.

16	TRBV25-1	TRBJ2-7	CASSEGLGSTSYEQYF
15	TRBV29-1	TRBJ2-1	CSVDRAASSYNEQFF
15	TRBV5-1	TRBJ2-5	CASSLETAPGETQYF
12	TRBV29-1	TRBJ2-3	CSVEVGTDTQYF
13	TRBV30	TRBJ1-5	CAWSPQDESPQHF
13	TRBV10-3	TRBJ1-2	CAITQTPNYGYTF
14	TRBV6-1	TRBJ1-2	CASSQPGGNYGYTF
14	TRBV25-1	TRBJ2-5	CASSRGTVQETQYF
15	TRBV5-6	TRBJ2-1	CASNPGGRLDNEQFF
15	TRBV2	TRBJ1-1	CASRATTVRNTEAFF
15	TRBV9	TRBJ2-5	CASSMGLAGEETQYF
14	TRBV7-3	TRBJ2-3	CASSPDRVGDTQYF
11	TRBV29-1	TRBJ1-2	CSVVLGYGYTF
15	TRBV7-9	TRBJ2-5	CASSPNGDSRETQYF
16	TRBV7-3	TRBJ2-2	CASSLTGGDRTGELFF
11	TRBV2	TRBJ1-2	CASREGYGYTF
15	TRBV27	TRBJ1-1	CASSLFGSGATEAFF
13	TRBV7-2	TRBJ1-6	CASSLDRDSPLHF
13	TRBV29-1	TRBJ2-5	CSAARAMEETQYF
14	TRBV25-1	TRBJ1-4	CASNRGTTNEKLFF
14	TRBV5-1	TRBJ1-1	CASSSLAGGTEAFF
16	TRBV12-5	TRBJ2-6	CASGLPRPSGANVLTF
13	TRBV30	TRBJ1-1	CAWSALTNTEAFF
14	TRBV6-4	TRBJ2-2	CASSDSANTGELFF
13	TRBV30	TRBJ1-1	CAWGPGPWTEAFF
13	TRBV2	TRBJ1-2	CASSVDGTAGYTF
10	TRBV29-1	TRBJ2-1	CSAQIDEQFF
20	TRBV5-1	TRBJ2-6	CASSLGTVKGTKSGANVLTF
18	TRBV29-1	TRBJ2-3	CSVETVTTSGGGTDTQYF
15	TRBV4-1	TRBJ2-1	CASSQGGNSYNEQFF
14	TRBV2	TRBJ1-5	CASSGGQLNQPQHF
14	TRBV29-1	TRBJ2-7	CSVSGTSGGNEQYF
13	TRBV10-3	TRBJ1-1	CAISGQASTEAFF
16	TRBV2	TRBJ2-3	CASITTDVSSTNTQYF
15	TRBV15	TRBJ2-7	CATSRSALQDYEQYF
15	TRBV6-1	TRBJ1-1	CATADRGEGFGEAFF
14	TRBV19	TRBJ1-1	CASSTAGMGTEAFF
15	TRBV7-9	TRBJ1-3	CASSPIPVGGNTIYF
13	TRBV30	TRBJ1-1	CAWSAGPRRQAFF
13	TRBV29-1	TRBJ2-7	CSVKRGGLHEQYF
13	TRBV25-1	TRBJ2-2	CASTVGRTGELFF
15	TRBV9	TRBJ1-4	CASSVGNRPPGKLFF
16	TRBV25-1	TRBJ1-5	CASSPQGVWDNQPQHF
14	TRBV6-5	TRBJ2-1	CASSLGRGRREQFF
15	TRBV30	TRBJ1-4	CAWNREGGGNEKLFF
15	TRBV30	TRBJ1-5	CAWEGQGNEGQPQHF
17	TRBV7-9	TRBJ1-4	CASSNTRAGVNNEKLFF
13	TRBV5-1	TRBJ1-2	CASTPDSDYGYTF